This T cell receptor (beta chain) was recorded in a study of early T cells in non-severe SARS-CoV-2 infection. On the study more broadly: Unsorted whole blood bulk RNA was sequenced, with unpaired chains. Study-level findings and limits: VDJdb matches were skewed toward anti-spike CD8 T cell responses.

Notes on this clonotype: Its specificity is not known.

This CDR3 is built from 13 residues. Germline V gene sequence: CDR1 GTSNPN, CDR2 SVGIG (reference sequence). V was trimmed by 3 bases and J by 7 bases, leaving 10 bases between them. Individually, cDNA molecules had unique molecular identifiers attached to them. One entry per CDR3 protein results from TCRdb running MiXCR on the 5' RACE reads. The table has about 60,000 distinct CDR3 sequences, around 20% seen once. The source of this sequence is an adult who was a healthcare worker with PCR-confirmed SARS-CoV-2 infection or an uninfected control (not recorded which). This rearrangement joins TRBV30 to TRBJ1-6; D call uncertain. The sequenced sample was whole blood, obtained at baseline. This chain's CDR3 is CAWSASPNSPLHF. DNA for the CDR3: TGTGCCTGGAGCGCCTCCCCCAATTCACCCCTCCACTTT.